The entry below gives a single T cell receptor beta chain sequence along with its context. Its antigen is unknown. The source of the sample is a study of STAT5B mutations in CD4+ large granular lymphocyte leukemia. Findings and limits, study-wide: Main leukemic clonotypes were patient-specific, but 20% to 25% appeared at low frequency elsewhere.

Produced via immunoSEQ multiplex PCR; TCRdb's table is partial and in-frame only. The sample has about 30,000 clones, around 84% seen once. The specimen was CD4+ T cells from blood buffy coats. The source of this sequence is a human donor in good health.

CDR3 DNA: TGTGCCAGCAGCCAAGATGGAGGAGGAGCCACCGGGGAGCTGTTTTTT. Translating it yields CASSQDGGGATGELFF. The chain links TRBV4-2 to TRBJ2-2; maybe TRBD2 (5 bases). From germline, CDR1 is LGHNA and CDR2 YNFKEQ. The CDR3 has 16 amino acids. Deletions cut 0 bases from V and 4 bases from J, with 12 bases between.